Presented here are 10 T cell receptor beta chains from one specimen sequenced in a study of T cell repertoires in cytomegalovirus infection. TCRdb recomputed calls from the reads with MiXCR, one row per CDR3 protein. Among over 50,000 distinct CDR3 sequences listed, just over 20% were seen once. These receptors lack a known antigen. Sequencing used CD8+ T cells from cultured PBMCs, obtained from culture after CMV antigen stimulation. The source is a human donor in good health (CMV status not recorded). Some clones in this sample may be carry-over from other donors' samples.

The V and J genes are TRBV18 and TRBJ2-7, with TRBD1 as a possible D gene (6 bases). Trimming removed 0 bases at V and 2 bases at J, with 8 bases between. Germline lookup yields CDR1 KGHSH and CDR2 LQKENI. The CDR3 contains 14 residues. CDR3 sequence reads: CASSPPDSPYEQYF. The DNA for the CDR3 is TGTGCCAGCTCACCACCGGACAGTCCCTACGAGCAGTACTTC.

This clonotype was detected only a few times. This chain uses TRBV7-9 with TRBJ2-3; D is possibly TRBD2 (6 bases). Germline lookup yields CDR1 SEHNR and CDR2 FQNEAQ (reference sequence). The CDR3 runs to 16 residues. Trimming left V 4 bases short and J 3 bases short, with 17 bases between. In DNA, the CDR3 is TGTGCCAGCAGCTCCGGGAAGGGAGGAGAGACAGATACGCAGTATTTT. The encoded protein is CASSSGKGGETDTQYF.

In this sample, this clonotype turned up a few times. This chain links TRBV12-3 or TRBV12-4 with TRBJ1-6; the match to TRBD1 covers 7 bases. V trimming: 4 bases; J trimming: 7 bases; junction bases outside the gene matches: 7. The CDR3 contains 15 residues. The CDR3 DNA reads as TGTGCCAGCAGTTCAACCGCAGGGGGGAATTCACCCCTCCACTTT. It specifies CASSSTAGGNSPLHF.

The rearrangement links TRBV12-3 or TRBV12-4 to TRBJ2-7, with 8 nucleotides matching TRBD1. The CDR3 spans 15 residues. The V and J ends lost 1 base and 6 bases, in that order; junction bases with no gene match: 8. Here the CDR3 DNA reads TGTGCCAGCAGTTTAGGTGGGACAGGTTCCAGCGAGCAGTACTTC. Protein: CASSLGGTGSSEQYF.

The chain uses TRBV7-9 and TRBJ1-1; TRBD1 agrees at 10 bases. J gave up 5 bases and V 2 bases, and 14 bases lay outside the gene matches. Germline V CDR1 and CDR2: SEHNR, FQNEAQ (reference sequence). This CDR3 has 18 residues. CDR3 coding DNA: TGTGCCAGCAGCTTATCGACAGGGGGCCCACCCTGGAGGACTGAAGCTTTCTTT. Protein product: CASSLSTGGPPWRTEAFF.

The chain has TRBV7-9 and TRBJ1-5; D is perhaps TRBD1 (6 bases). Trimming stripped 6 bases from V and 3 bases from J, with 12 bases between. Germline CDR1 is SEHNR and CDR2 is FQNEAQ (reference sequence). The CDR3 spans 14 residues. The CDR3 region is CASSKQGDNQPQHF. DNA of the CDR3: TGTGCCAGCAGTAAACAGGGAGACAATCAGCCCCAGCATTTT.

The chain joins TRBV6-1 to TRBJ2-1; 8 nucleotides agree with TRBD1. The CDR3 sequence is 15 residues long. The germline V gene has CDR1 MNHNS and CDR2 SASEGT. Unmatched junction bases numbered 4, after V lost 2 bases and J lost 4 bases. The CDR3 protein is CASSEKGQEYNEQFF. Here the CDR3 DNA reads TGTGCCAGCAGTGAAAAGGGACAGGAGTACAATGAGCAGTTCTTC.

This clonotype was observed a few times. The rearrangement uses TRBV7-9 and TRBJ1-2, with D perhaps matching TRBD1 (6 bases). Germline loops: CDR1 SEHNR, CDR2 FQNEAQ (reference sequence). The V end was cut by 8 bases, the J end by 8 bases, with 18 bases between. CDR3 length: 13 residues. This CDR3 reads CASFSSGEKGYTF. The CDR3 bases are TGTGCCAGCTTCTCTTCAGGGGAGAAAGGCTACACCTTC.

This chain joins TRBV12-3 or TRBV12-4 and TRBJ1-2; D gene unclear. Trimming removed 7 bases at V and 8 bases at J, with 14 bases between. This CDR3 contains 12 residues. CDR3 residues: CASTVGRRGYTF. In nucleotides, the CDR3 is TGTGCCAGCACCGTCGGACGGCGGGGCTACACCTTC.

CDR3: CASSETSGGPQETQYF. The CDR3 DNA follows: TGCGCCAGCAGTGAGACTAGCGGGGGGCCTCAAGAGACCCAGTACTTC. The chain combines TRBV4-1 with TRBJ2-5; TRBD2 aligns across 13 bases. The CDR3 is 16 amino acids. The V gene end was trimmed by 6 bases and the J gene end by 2 bases; junction bases not matched to a gene: 6. The germline V gene encodes CDR1 MGHRA and CDR2 YSYEKL.